This TCR beta chain was recovered during a study of molecular identifiers for immune sequencing clone quantification. In TCRdb, the PCR reads were re-called with MiXCR into one record per CDR3 protein. The repertoire holds hundreds of thousands of distinct CDR3 sequences, 15% to 20% seen once, with approximately 0.9% in the top ten. In its sample, this clonotype was seen a few times. This clonotype was obtained from a human donor in good health. Some libraries in this study had Jurkat cell RNA spiked in. Source material: naive CD8+ T cells from blood, with Jurkat cell RNA spiked in. The sample's subset: FACS-sorted CD8+CD4-CCR7+CD45RA+ naive T cells.

The CDR3, as DNA: TGTGCCAGCAGTTTACAGGCTTTAAGCTCCTACGAGCAGTACTTC. Residues: CASSLQALSSYEQYF. The chain is built from TRBV12-3 or TRBV12-4 and TRBJ2-7; no clear D. Deletions cut 2 bases from V and 0 bases from J, with 11 bases between. The CDR3 is 15 amino acids.